The sequence of this T cell receptor beta chain was determined in a study of cytomegalovirus exposure and HLA in healthy donors. The CDR3 spans 16 residues. V shed 4 bases and J 7 bases; nucleotides not matched to a gene: 8. Germline V gene lookup returns CDR1 SGHRS and CDR2 YFSETQ. Concerning this clone: Antigen: not known.

Findings and limits, study-wide: In a later analysis, 16,951 TCR beta sequences were associated with HLA alleles at 0.05 false discovery rate. Cytomegalovirus status was reportedly diagnosed by the classifier with high specificity and sensitivity.

PCR used 60 Vbeta primers and 13 Jbeta primers. This table comes from immunoSEQ multiplex PCR, and its TCRdb copy is limited to in-frame clones, with some not included. This sample has roughly 100,000 clones, with around four fifths found just once. The receptor was derived from a man in his forties or fifties in good health and CMV-seronegative. Specimen: PBMCs. The chain has TRBV5-1 and TRBJ1-6, with 10 nucleotides matching TRBD1. The DNA of the CDR3 is TGCGCCAGCAGCACAAACCGACAGGGGGCGAATTCACCCCTCCACTTT. Amino acid sequence: CASSTNRQGANSPLHF. The entire variable domain, with the rest obtained from reference TRBV5-1 and TRBJ1-6, is as follows: KAGVTQTPRYLIKTRGQQVTLSCSPISGHRSVSWYQQTPGQGLQFLFEYFSETQRNKGNFPGRFSGRQFSNSRSEMNVSTLELGDSALYLCASSTNRQGANSPLHFGNGTRLTVT.